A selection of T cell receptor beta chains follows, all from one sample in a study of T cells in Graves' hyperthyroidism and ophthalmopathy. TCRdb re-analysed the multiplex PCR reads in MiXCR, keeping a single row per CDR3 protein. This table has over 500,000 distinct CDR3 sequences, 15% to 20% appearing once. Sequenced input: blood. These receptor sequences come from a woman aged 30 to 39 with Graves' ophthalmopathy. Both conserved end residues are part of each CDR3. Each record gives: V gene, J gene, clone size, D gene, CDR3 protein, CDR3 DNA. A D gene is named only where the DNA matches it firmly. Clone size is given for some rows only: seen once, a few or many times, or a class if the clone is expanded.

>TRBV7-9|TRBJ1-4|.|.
CASSSAINEKLFF
TGTGCCAGCAGCTCAGCCATAAATGAAAAACTGTTTTTT
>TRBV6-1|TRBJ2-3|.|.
CASSDIPVGQTRVYF
TGTGCCAGCAGTGATATCCCGGTAGGGCAAACTAGGGTGTATTTT
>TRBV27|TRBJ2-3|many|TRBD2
CASSWGRPAGGLDTQYF
TGTGCCAGCAGCTGGGGCCGCCCAGCGGGAGGATTGGATACGCAGTATTTT
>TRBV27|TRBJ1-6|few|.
CASSPTGPDSPLHF
TGTGCCAGCAGTCCAACGGGGCCAGATTCACCCCTCCACTTT
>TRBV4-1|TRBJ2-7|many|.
CASSQDSASYEQYF
TGCGCCAGCAGCCAAGATAGTGCCTCCTACGAGCAGTACTTC
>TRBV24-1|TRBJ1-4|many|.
CATSDPRAANEKLFF
TGTGCCACCAGTGACCCTCGGGCGGCTAATGAAAAACTGTTTTTT
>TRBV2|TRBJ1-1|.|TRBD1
CASSVAGTGFTEAFF
TGTGCCAGCAGTGTCGCCGGGACAGGGTTCACTGAAGCTTTCTTT
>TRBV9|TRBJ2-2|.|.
CASSPGGYVDTGELFF
TGTGCCAGCAGCCCCGGGGGCTACGTGGACACCGGGGAGCTGTTTTTT
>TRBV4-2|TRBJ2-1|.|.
CASSQVGAEDEQFF
TGTGCCAGCAGCCAAGTTGGGGCCGAGGATGAGCAGTTCTTC
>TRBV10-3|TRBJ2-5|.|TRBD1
CAIKPGQGLTQYF
TGTGCCATCAAGCCGGGACAGGGGTTGACCCAGTACTTC
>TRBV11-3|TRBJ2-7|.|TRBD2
CASSSGLVGGLYEQYF
TGTGCCAGCAGCTCAGGACTAGTGGGAGGACTGTACGAGCAGTACTTC
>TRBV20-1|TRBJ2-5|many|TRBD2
CSAKQAGGWETQYF
TGCAGTGCTAAACAAGCGGGAGGATGGGAGACCCAGTACTTC
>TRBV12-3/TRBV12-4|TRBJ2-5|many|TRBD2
CASNKREGLGETQYF
TGTGCCAGCAATAAGCGGGAGGGCCTCGGGGAGACCCAGTACTTC
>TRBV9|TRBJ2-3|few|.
CASSVASKPTDTQYF
TGTGCCAGCAGCGTAGCTAGCAAACCCACAGATACGCAGTATTTT
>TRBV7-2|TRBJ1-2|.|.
CASSTNYGYTF
TGTGCCAGCAGCACGAACTATGGCTACACCTTC
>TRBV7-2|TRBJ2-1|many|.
CASSAQFEQFF
TGTGCCAGCAGCGCCCAGTTTGAGCAGTTCTTC
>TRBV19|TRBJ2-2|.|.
CASSIEVAYTGELFF
TGTGCCAGTAGTATAGAGGTGGCGTATACCGGGGAGCTGTTTTTT
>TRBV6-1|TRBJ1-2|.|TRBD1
CASKADRAYGYTF
TGTGCCAGCAAAGCGGACAGGGCCTATGGCTACACCTTC
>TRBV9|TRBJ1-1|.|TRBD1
CASSPSGGRNTEAFF
TGTGCCAGCAGCCCTTCAGGGGGCCGGAACACTGAAGCTTTCTTT
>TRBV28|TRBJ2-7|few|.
CASSLSARGPTYEQYF
TGTGCCAGCAGTTTATCCGCCCGGGGGCCGACCTACGAGCAGTACTTC
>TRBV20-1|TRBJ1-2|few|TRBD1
CSARDWGRGRDGYTF
TGCAGTGCTAGAGATTGGGGCAGGGGGCGCGATGGCTACACCTTC
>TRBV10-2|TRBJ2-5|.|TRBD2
CASRGLAGWETQYF
TGCGCCAGCAGGGGACTAGCGGGATGGGAGACCCAGTACTTC
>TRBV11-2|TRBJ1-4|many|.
CASSLDPFWGAKEKLFF
TGTGCCAGCAGCTTAGATCCCTTCTGGGGGGCGAAAGAAAAACTGTTTTTT
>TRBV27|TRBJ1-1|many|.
CASSSGSYWNTEAFF
TGTGCCAGCAGTAGCGGGAGCTACTGGAACACTGAAGCTTTCTTT
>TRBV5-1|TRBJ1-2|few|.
CASSTGHQTNYGHTF
TGCGCCAGCAGCACCGGACATCAAACTAACTATGGCCACACCTTC
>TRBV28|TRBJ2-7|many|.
CASTVAWGSYEQYF
TGTGCCAGCACGGTGGCCTGGGGATCCTACGAGCAGTACTTC
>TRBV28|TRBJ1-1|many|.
CASSFYTNAEAFF
TGTGCCAGCAGTTTTTATACGAACGCTGAAGCTTTCTTT
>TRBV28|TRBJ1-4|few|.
CASSSTGRGEKLFF
TGTGCCAGCAGTTCCACAGGTCGAGGTGAAAAACTGTTTTTT